These 19 T cell receptor beta chains originate from one sample sequenced in a study of T-cell reconstitution after alpha-beta-depleted transplantation in children. The TCRbeta library incorporated unique molecular identifiers. Via MiXCR, TCRdb re-called the PCR reads, giving one row per CDR3 protein. The sample lists roughly 400,000 distinct CDR3 sequences, approximately 42% seen once, with approximately 25% in the top ten. Sequencing used PBMCs, obtained before TCRalphabeta/CD19-depleted stem cell transplant. These receptors were collected from a girl aged 2 to 10 with aplastic anemia, due to receive a stem cell transplant.

This clonotype was seen repeatedly, ten times or more. The rearrangement links TRBV12-3 or TRBV12-4 to TRBJ2-2; 8 bases agree with TRBD2. The V segment lost 5 bases and the J segment 1 base; nucleotides outside the gene matches: 9. The CDR3 consists of 17 residues. The CDR3 nucleotides read TGTGCCAGCAGTCCTATAGGGACTAGAGGGAACACCGGGGAGCTGTTTTTT. Encoded protein: CASSPIGTRGNTGELFF.

For the CDR3, the DNA is TGCAGTGCTAGGACTAGCGGGAGAGGGACAGATACGCAGTATTTT. This sequence encodes CSARTSGRGTDTQYF. J is TRBJ2-3 and V is TRBV20-1, with 12 bases fitting TRBD2. The CDR3 spans 15 residues. Unmatched junction bases numbered 4, after V lost 3 bases and J lost 3 bases. Germline values: CDR1 DFQATT, CDR2 SNEGSKA (reference sequence).

This clonotype was observed at least ten times. J is TRBJ2-1 and V is TRBV7-2; TRBD1 agrees at 12 bases. CDR3 length: 15 residues. J gave up 9 bases and V 3 bases, and 6 bases lay outside the gene matches. Germline lookup yields CDR1 SGHTA and CDR2 FQGNSA. The CDR3: CASSFTGTGGFEQFF. The CDR3 region has the DNA TGTGCCAGCAGCTTCACCGGGACAGGGGGCTTTGAGCAGTTCTTC.

The V gene is TRBV2, the J gene TRBJ1-1, with D possibly matching TRBD1 (5 bases). This CDR3 has 14 residues. V dropped 4 bases and J dropped 0 bases, with 9 bases sitting between them. Germline V CDR1 and CDR2: SNHLY, FYNNEI. Here the CDR3 reads CASSVQGMNTEAFF. Written as DNA, the CDR3 is TGTGCCAGCAGTGTTCAGGGCATGAACACTGAAGCTTTCTTT.

V is TRBV20-1 and J is TRBJ1-3, with TRBD1 as a possible D gene (6 bases). This CDR3 spans 13 amino acids. Germline CDR1 reads DFQATT; CDR2 reads SNEGSKA (reference sequence). V was pared by 5 bases and J by 2 bases, with 10 bases between. DNA of the CDR3: TGCAGTGCTCACTACAGGGCTGGAAACACCATATATTTT. Protein sequence: CSAHYRAGNTIYF.

This chain links TRBV7-3 with TRBJ1-2; TRBD1 is a possible D gene (6 bases). The V gene lost 5 bases and the J gene lost 0 bases, with 16 bases spanning the gap. This CDR3 spans 16 amino acids. In germline, CDR1 is SGHTA, CDR2 FQGTGA. In DNA, the CDR3 is TGTGCCAGCAGCATGGGACATCCGGAAACTAACTATGGCTACACCTTC. This sequence encodes CASSMGHPETNYGYTF. Full variable domain (remainder filled in from reference TRBV7-3 and TRBJ1-2): GAGVSQTPSNKVTEKGKYVELRCDPISGHTALYWYRQSLGQGPEFLIYFQGTGAADDSGLPNDRFFAVRPEGSVSTLKIQRTERGDSAVYLCASSMGHPETNYGYTFGSGTRLTVV.

This clonotype was found many times. The chain uses TRBV28 and TRBJ1-4; weak D call: TRBD1 (5 bases). The CDR3 is 15 amino acids. CDR1 is MDHEN and CDR2 is SYDVKM in the germline V gene. V was pared by 5 bases and J by 5 bases, with 15 bases between. The CDR3 is CASSVLTERNEKLFF. In DNA, the CDR3 is TGTGCCAGCAGTGTATTGACAGAGAGGAATGAAAAACTGTTTTTT.

This clonotype was seen only a few times. The CDR3 nucleotides read TGTGCTAGTGGTTTGCCCCCGTACAATGAGCAGTTCTTC. Encoded protein: CASGLPPYNEQFF. This chain links TRBV12-5 with TRBJ2-1; D is uncertain. The V gene's germline CDR1 is LGHNT and CDR2 FRNRAP. The length of the CDR3 is 13 residues. Trimming pared 2 bases from V and 4 bases from J, leaving 6 bases between. Filled out from reference TRBV12-5 and TRBJ2-1, the complete variable domain reads DARVTQTPRHKVTEMGQEVTMRCQPILGHNTVFWYRQTMMQGLELLAYFRNRAPLDDSGMPKDRFSAEMPDATLATLKIQPSEPRDSAVYFCASGLPPYNEQFFGPGTRLTVL.

The V gene is TRBV30, the J gene TRBJ2-3; tentatively, D is TRBD2 (5 bases). Germline CDR1 reads GTSNPN; CDR2 reads SVGIG (reference sequence). This CDR3 is built from 15 residues. Trimming pared 4 bases from V and 2 bases from J, leaving 16 bases between. CDR3 amino acids: CAWTLAHRYTDTQYF. The DNA for the CDR3 is TGTGCCTGGACCCTAGCCCACCGGTACACAGATACGCAGTATTTT.

About this clonotype: A much larger clone differs by one base, so this may be a read error. V usage is TRBV3-1 and J usage is TRBJ2-3; D not resolved. CDR1 and CDR2 (germline): LGHDT, YNNKEL (reference sequence). The CDR3 has 14 amino acids. With 3 bases removed from V and 6 bases from J, the gap between germline ends came to 13 bases. CDR3 DNA: TGTGCCAGCAGCCATGACATGTACCGTGATACGCAGTATTTT. Encoded protein: CASSHDMYRDTQYF.

This chain joins TRBV20-1 and TRBJ2-7; 8 bases are a match to TRBD1. Trimming removed 3 bases from V and 0 bases from J; junction bases left unmatched: 10. The CDR3 runs 16 residues. Looked up from germline, CDR1 is DFQATT and CDR2 is SNEGSKA (reference sequence). This chain's CDR3 is CSARDPQGALSYEQYF. In nucleotides, the CDR3 is TGCAGTGCTAGGGACCCCCAGGGGGCCCTCTCCTACGAGCAGTACTTC.

To note about this clonotype: One end of the junction varies from germline; a read error may be responsible. The chain links TRBV12-3 or TRBV12-4 to TRBJ1-2; a weak D match, TRBD1 (5 bases). The CDR3 sequence is 12 residues long. The CDR3 is CASSLQGFGYTF. In nucleotides, the CDR3 is TGTGCTAGCAGTTTGCAGGGATTTGGCTACACCTTC.

This clonotype was seen repeatedly, ten times or more. CDR3 DNA: TGTGCCAGCAGCCCCTACTCGACAGGGAACACTGAAGCTTTCTTT. The encoded protein is CASSPYSTGNTEAFF. This chain joins TRBV27 and TRBJ1-1; D might be TRBD1 (6 bases). Germline CDR1 MNHEY, CDR2 SMNVEV (reference sequence). V gave up 6 bases and J gave up 1 base, with 15 bases separating them. The length of the CDR3 is 15 residues.

The chain carries TRBV15 and TRBJ2-3, with unresolved D. The CDR3 spans 16 residues. Germline CDR1 and CDR2: LNHNV and YYDKDF (reference sequence). The germline V and J ends were trimmed by 3 bases and 4 bases, with 17 bases remaining between them. CDR3 protein: CATSSAHQRRADTQYF. The CDR3, as DNA: TGTGCCACCAGCAGCGCCCATCAACGACGCGCAGATACGCAGTATTTT. The full variable domain, completed using reference TRBV15 and TRBJ2-3, is DAMVIQNPRYQVTQFGKPVTLSCSQTLNHNVMYWYQQKSSQAPKLLFHYYDKDFNNEADTPDNFQSRRPNTSFCFLDIRSPGLGDTAMYLCATSSAHQRRADTQYFGPGTRLTVL.

This clonotype occurred a few times. The chain uses TRBV3-1 and TRBJ2-4, with no clear D. Looked up from germline, CDR1 is LGHDT and CDR2 is YNNKEL (reference sequence). Trimming left V 1 base short and J 1 base short, with 14 bases between. This CDR3 spans 17 amino acids. This CDR3 reads CASSQVSARAAKNIQYF. CDR3 sequence (DNA): TGTGCCAGCAGCCAAGTTTCGGCCCGGGCGGCCAAAAACATTCAGTACTTC.

This clonotype was detected only a few times. The J gene is TRBJ2-7, the V gene TRBV10-2; 7 positions agree with TRBD2. The CDR3 length is 11 residues. J lost 5 bases, V lost 8 bases, and 3 bases had no gene match. Germline V gene data show CDR1 as WSHSY and CDR2 as SAAADI. The CDR3 region has the DNA TGCGCCAGCGGGGAGGGGAACGAGCAGTACTTC. Protein product: CASGEGNEQYF.

V gene TRBV18 combines with J gene TRBJ2-2; D unclear. This CDR3 spans 13 amino acids. V lost 2 bases and J lost 5, with 6 bases in between. Germline values: CDR1 KGHSH, CDR2 LQKENI. The chain's CDR3 is CASSPWLTGELFF. The CDR3 DNA follows: TGTGCCAGCTCACCATGGTTGACCGGGGAGCTGTTTTTT.

This clonotype was recorded many times. The chain couples TRBV5-1 to TRBJ2-6; D unresolved. V lost 0 bases to trimming and J lost 1 base, with 8 bases between them. This CDR3 is built from 16 residues. CDR1 and CDR2 (germline): SGHRS, YFSETQ. This CDR3 reads CASSLVVQSGANVLTF. DNA of the CDR3: TGCGCCAGCAGCTTGGTGGTGCAGTCTGGGGCCAACGTCCTGACTTTC.

The rearrangement links TRBV12-3 or TRBV12-4 to TRBJ2-3; D is perhaps TRBD2 (6 bases). The CDR3 has 16 residues. V was shortened by 0 bases and J by 0 bases, with 10 bases between the two germline ends. The CDR3 spells CASSLAYGGSTDTQYF. The CDR3 coding sequence is TGTGCCAGCAGTTTAGCATATGGGGGGAGCACAGATACGCAGTATTTT.